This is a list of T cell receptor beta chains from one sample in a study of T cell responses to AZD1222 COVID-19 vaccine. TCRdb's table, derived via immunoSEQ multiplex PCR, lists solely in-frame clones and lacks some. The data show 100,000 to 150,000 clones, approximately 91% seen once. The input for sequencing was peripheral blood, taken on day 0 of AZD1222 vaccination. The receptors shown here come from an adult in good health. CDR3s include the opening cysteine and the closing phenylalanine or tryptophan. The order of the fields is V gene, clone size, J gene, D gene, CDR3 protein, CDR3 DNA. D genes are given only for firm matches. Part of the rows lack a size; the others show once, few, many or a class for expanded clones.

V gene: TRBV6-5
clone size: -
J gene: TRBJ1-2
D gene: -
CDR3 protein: CASSYSGTANYGYTF
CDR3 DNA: TGTGCCAGCAGTTACTCGGGGACCGCTAACTATGGCTACACCTTC

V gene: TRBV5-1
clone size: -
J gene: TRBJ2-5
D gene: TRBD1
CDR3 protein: CASSSGTGGAQTQYF
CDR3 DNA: TGCGCCAGCAGCTCAGGGACAGGGGGCGCGCAGACCCAGTACTTC

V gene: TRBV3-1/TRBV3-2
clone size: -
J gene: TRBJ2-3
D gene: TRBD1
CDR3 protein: CASSQRTGGETDTQYF
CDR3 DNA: TGTGCCAGCAGCCAGAGGACAGGGGGGGAAACAGATACGCAGTATTTT

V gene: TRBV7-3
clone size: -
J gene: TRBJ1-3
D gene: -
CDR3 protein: CASSLSGGFGNTIYF
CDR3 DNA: TGTGCCAGCAGCTTGAGCGGGGGTTTTGGAAACACCATATATTTT

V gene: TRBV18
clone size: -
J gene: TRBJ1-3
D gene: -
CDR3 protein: CASSPQDSGNTIYF
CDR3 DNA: TGTGCCAGCTCACCCCAGGACTCTGGAAACACCATATATTTT

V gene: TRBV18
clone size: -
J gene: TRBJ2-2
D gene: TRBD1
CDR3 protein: CASSPGTGGAGELFF
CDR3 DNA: TGTGCCAGCTCACCAGGGACAGGGGGCGCCGGGGAGCTGTTTTTT

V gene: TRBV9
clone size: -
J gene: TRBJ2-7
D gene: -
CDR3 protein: CASSVAGTTTYEQYF
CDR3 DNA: TGTGCCAGCAGCGTAGCGGGTACAACCACCTACGAGCAGTACTTC

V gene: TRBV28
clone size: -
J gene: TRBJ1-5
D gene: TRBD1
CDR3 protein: CASSLEQGRHQPQHF
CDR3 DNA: TGTGCCAGCAGTTTAGAACAGGGGCGGCATCAGCCCCAGCATTTT

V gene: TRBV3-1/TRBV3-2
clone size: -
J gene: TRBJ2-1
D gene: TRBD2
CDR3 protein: CASSLTSGGAGRLNEQFF
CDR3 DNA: TGTGCCAGCAGCCTCACTAGCGGGGGGGCGGGTCGGCTGAATGAGCAGTTCTTC

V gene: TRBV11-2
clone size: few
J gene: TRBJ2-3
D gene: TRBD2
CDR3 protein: CASSPGGADTQYF
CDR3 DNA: TGTGCCAGCAGCCCCGGGGGGGCAGATACGCAGTATTTT

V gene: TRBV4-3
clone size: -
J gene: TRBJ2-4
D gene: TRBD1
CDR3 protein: CASSPGLGQGVTKNIQYF
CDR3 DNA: TGCGCCAGCAGCCCGGGCTTGGGACAGGGGGTAACCAAAAACATTCAGTACTTC

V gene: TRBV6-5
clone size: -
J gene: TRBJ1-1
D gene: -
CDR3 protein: CASMMGKGANTEAFF
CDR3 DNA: TGTGCCAGCATGATGGGAAAAGGGGCGAACACTGAAGCTTTCTTT

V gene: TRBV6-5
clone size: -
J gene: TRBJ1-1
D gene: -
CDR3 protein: CAGASGPNTEAFF
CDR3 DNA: TGTGCCGGGGCGTCAGGGCCGAACACTGAAGCTTTCTTT

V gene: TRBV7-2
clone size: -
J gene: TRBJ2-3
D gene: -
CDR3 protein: CASSTGTRTDTQYF
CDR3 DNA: TGTGCCAGCAGCACCGGGACTCGCACAGATACGCAGTATTTT

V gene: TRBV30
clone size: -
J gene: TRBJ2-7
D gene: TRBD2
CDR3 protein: CAWSDRRLAGYEQYF
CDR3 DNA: TGTGCCTGGAGTGACCGGCGGCTAGCGGGATACGAGCAGTACTTC

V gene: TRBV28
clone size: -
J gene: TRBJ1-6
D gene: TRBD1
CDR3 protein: CASSPGDRDYNSPLHF
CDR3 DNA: TGTGCCAGCAGCCCAGGGGACAGGGACTATAATTCACCCCTCCACTTT

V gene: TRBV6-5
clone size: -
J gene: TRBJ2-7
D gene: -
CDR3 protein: CASSTLTGVYEQYF
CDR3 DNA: TGTGCCAGCAGTACCCTAACGGGCGTCTACGAGCAGTACTTC

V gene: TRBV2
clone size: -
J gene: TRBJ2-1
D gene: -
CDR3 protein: CASSGGDSRYYNEQFF
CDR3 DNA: TGTGCCAGCAGTGGGGGGGACAGCCGATATTACAATGAGCAGTTCTTC

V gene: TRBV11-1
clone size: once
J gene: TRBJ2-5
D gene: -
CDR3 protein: CASSHSNYQETQYF
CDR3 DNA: TGTGCCAGCAGCCACTCAAATTACCAAGAGACCCAGTACTTC

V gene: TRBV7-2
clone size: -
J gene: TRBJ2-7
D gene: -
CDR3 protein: CASSGDSYEQYF
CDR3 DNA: TGTGCCAGCAGCGGCGACAGCTACGAGCAGTACTTC

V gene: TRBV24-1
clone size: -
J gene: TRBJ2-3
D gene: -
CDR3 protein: CATSSPVTDTQYF
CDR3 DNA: TGTGCCACCTCGAGTCCCGTCACAGATACGCAGTATTTT

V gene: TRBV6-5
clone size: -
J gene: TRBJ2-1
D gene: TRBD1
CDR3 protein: CASSYDVTGGYNEQFF
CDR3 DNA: TGTGCCAGCAGTTACGATGTCACAGGGGGCTACAATGAGCAGTTCTTC

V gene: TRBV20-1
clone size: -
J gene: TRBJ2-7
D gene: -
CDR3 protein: CSASMAPGREQYF
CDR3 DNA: TGCAGTGCTAGTATGGCACCGGGTCGAGAGCAGTACTTC

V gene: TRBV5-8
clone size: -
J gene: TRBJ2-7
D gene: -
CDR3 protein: CASSGGRTSYEQYF
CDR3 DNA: TGTGCCAGCAGCGGTGGACGGACCTCCTACGAGCAGTACTTC

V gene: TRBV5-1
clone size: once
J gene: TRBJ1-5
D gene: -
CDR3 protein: CASSLAGGEGQPQHF
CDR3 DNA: TGCGCCAGCAGCTTGGCTGGGGGCGAGGGTCAGCCCCAGCATTTT

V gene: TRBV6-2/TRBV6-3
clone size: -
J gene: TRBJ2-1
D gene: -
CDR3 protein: CASSSPRVNNEQFF
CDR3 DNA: TGTGCCAGCAGTTCCCCCCGAGTTAACAATGAGCAGTTCTTC

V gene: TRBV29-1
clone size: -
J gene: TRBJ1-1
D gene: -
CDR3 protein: CSVEGTENTEAFF
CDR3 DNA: TGCAGCGTTGAAGGGACCGAGAACACTGAAGCTTTCTTT

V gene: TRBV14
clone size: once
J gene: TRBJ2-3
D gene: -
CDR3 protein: CASSQDGGIGTDTQYF
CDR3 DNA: TGTGCCAGCAGCCAAGATGGTGGGATAGGCACAGATACGCAGTATTTT

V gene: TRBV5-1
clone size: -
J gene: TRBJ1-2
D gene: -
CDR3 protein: CASSLATTNYGYTF
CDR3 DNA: TGCGCCAGCAGCTTGGCCACGACTAACTATGGCTACACCTTC

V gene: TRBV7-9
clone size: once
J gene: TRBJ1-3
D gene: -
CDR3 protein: CASSQLGNTIYF
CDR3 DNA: TGTGCCAGCAGCCAATTAGGAAACACCATATATTTT

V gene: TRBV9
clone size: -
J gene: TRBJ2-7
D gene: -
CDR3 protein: CASSAVGGSSYEQYF
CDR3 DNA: TGTGCCAGCAGCGCCGTCGGAGGAAGCTCCTACGAGCAGTACTTC

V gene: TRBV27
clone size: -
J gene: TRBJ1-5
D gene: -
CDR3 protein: CASSSTGLGNQPQHF
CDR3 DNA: TGTGCCAGCAGTTCTACAGGGCTGGGCAATCAGCCCCAGCATTTT

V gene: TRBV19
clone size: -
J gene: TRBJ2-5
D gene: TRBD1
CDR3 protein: CASSALQGDQETQYF
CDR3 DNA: TGTGCCAGTAGTGCTCTACAGGGGGACCAAGAGACCCAGTACTTC

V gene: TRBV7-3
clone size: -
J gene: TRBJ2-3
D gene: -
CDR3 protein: CASSLFAGSSTDTQYF
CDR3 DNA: TGTGCCAGCAGCTTATTTGCGGGATCTAGCACAGATACGCAGTATTTT

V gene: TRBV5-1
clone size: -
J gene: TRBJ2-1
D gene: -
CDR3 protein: CASSLARSDNEQFF
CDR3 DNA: TGCGCCAGCAGCTTGGCTAGGTCCGACAATGAGCAGTTCTTC

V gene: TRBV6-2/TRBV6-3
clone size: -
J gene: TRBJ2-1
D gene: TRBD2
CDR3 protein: CASSYRGDLYYNEQFF
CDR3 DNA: TGTGCCAGCAGTTACCGGGGGGACTTATATTACAATGAGCAGTTCTTC

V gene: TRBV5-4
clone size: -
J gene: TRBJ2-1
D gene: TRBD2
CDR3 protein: CASSLTSGSHNEQFF
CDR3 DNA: TGTGCCAGCAGCCTCACTAGCGGGAGCCACAATGAGCAGTTCTTC

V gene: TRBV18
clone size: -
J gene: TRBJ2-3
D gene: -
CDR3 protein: CASSPDPTRTQYF
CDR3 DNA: TGTGCCAGCTCACCCGACCCGACCAGAACGCAGTATTTT

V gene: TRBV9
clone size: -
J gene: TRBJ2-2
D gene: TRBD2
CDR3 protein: CASSVGLAVTGELFF
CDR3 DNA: TGTGCCAGCAGCGTGGGACTAGCGGTCACCGGGGAGCTGTTTTTT

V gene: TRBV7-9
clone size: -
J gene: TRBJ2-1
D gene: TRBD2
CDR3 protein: CASSLGGLPGDNEQFF
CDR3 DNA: TGTGCCAGCAGCTTAGGGGGACTACCCGGAGACAATGAGCAGTTCTTC

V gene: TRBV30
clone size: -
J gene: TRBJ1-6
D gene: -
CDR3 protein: CAWKYNSPLHF
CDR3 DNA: TGTGCCTGGAAGTATAATTCACCCCTCCACTTT